A selection of T cell receptor beta chains follows, all from one sample in a study of blood T cells in healthy people across ages. TCRdb redid the calling of the 5' RACE reads with MiXCR, one entry per CDR3 protein. This sample has 1 million to 1.2 million distinct CDR3 sequences, with roughly two fifths found just once. Material: blood. These receptors all stem from a man between 18 and 35 years old in good health. Each CDR3 is given with its conserved first and last residue. Fields, in order: V gene, J gene, CDR3 protein.

TRBV5-5	TRBJ1-2	CASSVDKTIPYGYTF
TRBV6-5	TRBJ1-2	CASSLSRDTGYTF
TRBV5-6	TRBJ1-2	CASSRTGVGGGYTF
TRBV7-3	TRBJ1-5	CASSPMGSRSYSNQPQHF
TRBV12-3/TRBV12-4	TRBJ2-3	CASSLGQSPTDTQYF
TRBV6-5	TRBJ2-1	CASSYSNDFDELFF
TRBV7-2	TRBJ1-5	CASSRGQGGQPQHF
TRBV20-1	TRBJ2-1	CSGTGTAYNEQFF
TRBV7-9	TRBJ2-3	CASSLETGYGDTQYF
TRBV9	TRBJ1-2	CASIPPTGVDGYTF
TRBV20-1	TRBJ1-1	CSARAPNRRTEAFF
TRBV21-1	TRBJ2-1	CASSNPTAVSYNEQFF
TRBV7-2	TRBJ2-7	CASSVYREHYEQYF
TRBV5-1	TRBJ1-1	CASSVTGDRDTEAFF